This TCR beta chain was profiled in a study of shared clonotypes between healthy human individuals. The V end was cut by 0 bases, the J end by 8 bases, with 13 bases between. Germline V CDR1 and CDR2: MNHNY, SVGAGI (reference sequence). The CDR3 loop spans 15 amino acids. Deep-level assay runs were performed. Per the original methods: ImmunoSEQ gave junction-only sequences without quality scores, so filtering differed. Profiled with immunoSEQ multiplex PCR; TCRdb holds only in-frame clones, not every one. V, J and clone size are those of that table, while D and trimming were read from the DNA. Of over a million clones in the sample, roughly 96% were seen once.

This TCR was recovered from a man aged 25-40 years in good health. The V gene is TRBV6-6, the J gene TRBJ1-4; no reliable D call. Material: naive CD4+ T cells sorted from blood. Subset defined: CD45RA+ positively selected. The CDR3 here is CASSYSSPVLEKLFF. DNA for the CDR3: TGTGCCAGCAGTTACTCGAGCCCAGTATTGGAAAAACTGTTTTTT.